The clone carrying this TCR beta chain has only a few counts. Germline V gene lookup returns CDR1 SNHLY and CDR2 FYNNEI. The CDR3 sequence is 15 residues long. The V end lost 6 bases, the J end lost 7 bases, and 19 bases lay between the germline ends. Combining a sample-barcoded 5' primer with a J-beta primer mix, a second PCR ran for 7 to 11 cycles. MiXCR, run by TCRdb on the 5' RACE reads, gives a single entry per CDR3 protein. The sample includes 710,000 or so distinct CDR3 sequences, 22% of them seen just once. This sample is drawn from a study of blood T cells in healthy people across ages. Study-level background: Template switching captured about one barcoded beta molecule per two T cells.

Sequencing input: blood. The receptor was derived from a man between 65 and 85 years old in good health. The J gene is TRBJ1-5, the V gene TRBV2; the D gene is possibly TRBD1 (6 bases). CDR3 nucleotide sequence: TGTGCCAGCAGCTCAACAGGGTTGCCGGGCCAGCCCCAGCATTTT. Residues: CASSSTGLPGQPQHF.